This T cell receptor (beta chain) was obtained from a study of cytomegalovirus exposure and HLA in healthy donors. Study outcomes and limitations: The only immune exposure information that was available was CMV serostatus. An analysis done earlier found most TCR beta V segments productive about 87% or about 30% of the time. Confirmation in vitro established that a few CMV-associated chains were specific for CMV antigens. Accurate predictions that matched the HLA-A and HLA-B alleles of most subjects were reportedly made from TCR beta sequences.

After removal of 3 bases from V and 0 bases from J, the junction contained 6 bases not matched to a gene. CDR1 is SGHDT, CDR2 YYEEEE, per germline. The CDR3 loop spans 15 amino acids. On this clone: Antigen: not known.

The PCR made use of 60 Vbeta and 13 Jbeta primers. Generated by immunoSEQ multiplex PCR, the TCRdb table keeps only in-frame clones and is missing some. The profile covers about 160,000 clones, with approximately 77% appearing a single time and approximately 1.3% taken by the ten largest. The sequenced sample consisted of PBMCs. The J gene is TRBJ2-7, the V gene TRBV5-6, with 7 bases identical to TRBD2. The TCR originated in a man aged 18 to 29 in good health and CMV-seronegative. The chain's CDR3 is CASSYLSGASYEQYF. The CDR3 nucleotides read TGTGCCAGCAGCTACTTAAGCGGGGCCTCCTACGAGCAGTACTTC.